This entry lists 5 T cell receptor beta chains sequenced from one sample in a study of T cell responses to AZD1222 COVID-19 vaccine. The protocol was immunoSEQ multiplex PCR, while the TCRdb copy is restricted to in-frame clones and leaves out a portion. The table shows about 200,000 clones, with about 89% occurring only once. The sample was peripheral blood, taken 28 days after the second AZD1222 dose. All receptors come from an adult who received the AZD1222 COVID-19 vaccine.

The chain employs TRBV2 and TRBJ2-7, with 10 bases lining up with TRBD2. Trimming cost V 0 bases and J 2 bases; bases outside gene matches: 4. Germline V gene lookup returns CDR1 SNHLY and CDR2 FYNNEI. This CDR3 comprises 16 residues. The DNA for the CDR3 is TGTGCCAGCAGTGAAGCGAGGCTAGCGGGAGCCTACGAGCAGTACTTC. This gives the protein CASSEARLAGAYEQYF.

The chain uses TRBV4-1 and TRBJ1-2; D might be TRBD1 (5 bases). V lost 4 bases and J lost 3, with 24 bases in between. The CDR3 length is 18 residues. The germline V gene has CDR1 MGHRA and CDR2 YSYEKL. This chain's CDR3 is CASSPSGQKTQTYYGYTF. DNA of the CDR3: TGCGCCAGCAGCCCTTCCGGACAAAAGACCCAGACTTACTATGGCTACACCTTC.

A single count supports this clone. The rearrangement joins TRBV28 to TRBJ1-1, with no clear D. Germline lookup yields CDR1 MDHEN and CDR2 SYDVKM. There are 20 residues in the CDR3. V was pared by 2 bases and J by 1 base, with 26 bases between. The chain's CDR3 is CASSLPSSRFVRPANTEAFF. CDR3 coding DNA: TGTGCCAGCAGTTTACCCTCGTCTCGCTTCGTTAGGCCGGCGAACACTGAAGCTTTCTTT.

The rearrangement links TRBV15 to TRBJ1-5; unclear D gene. Per germline, CDR1 LNHNV and CDR2 YYDKDF (reference sequence). This CDR3 contains 16 residues. The V and J ends lost 0 bases and 2 bases respectively, with 11 bases between them. The CDR3 reads CATSRERAPGNQPQHF. CDR3 bases: TGTGCCACCAGCAGAGAGCGGGCCCCTGGCAATCAGCCCCAGCATTTT.

The V call is TRBV29-1, the J call TRBJ2-3, with a tentative D call TRBD2 (6 bases). The CDR3 sequence is 15 residues long. CDR1 and CDR2 (germline): SQVTM, ANQGSEA. Trimming took 6 bases from V and 2 from J, leaving 18 bases between them. CDR3 nucleotide sequence: TGCAGCGTCGTCCCGGGACTTATAACCACAGATACGCAGTATTTT. This translates into CSVVPGLITTDTQYF.